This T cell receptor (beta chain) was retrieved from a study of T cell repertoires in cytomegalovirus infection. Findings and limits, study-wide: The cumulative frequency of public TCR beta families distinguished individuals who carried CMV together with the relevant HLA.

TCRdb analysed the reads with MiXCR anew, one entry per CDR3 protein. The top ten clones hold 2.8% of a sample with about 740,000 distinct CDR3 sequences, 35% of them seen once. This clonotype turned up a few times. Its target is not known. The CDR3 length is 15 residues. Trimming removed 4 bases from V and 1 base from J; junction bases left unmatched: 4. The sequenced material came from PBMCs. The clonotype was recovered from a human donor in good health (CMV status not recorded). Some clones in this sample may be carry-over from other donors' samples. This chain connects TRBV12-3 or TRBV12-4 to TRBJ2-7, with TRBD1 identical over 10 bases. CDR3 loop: CASSSEDRGSYEQYF. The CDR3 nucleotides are TGTGCCAGCAGTTCGGAGGACAGGGGGTCCTACGAGCAGTACTTC.